The 22 T cell receptor beta chains below come from one sample, sequenced in a study of T cells after yellow fever vaccination. Via MiXCR, TCRdb re-called the 5' RACE reads, giving one row per CDR3 protein. Found here are over 250,000 distinct CDR3 sequences, about 4% of them singletons; the top ten hold roughly 25%. Sequences were derived from PBMCs, sampled 5 days after the yellow fever booster vaccination. These receptor sequences come from a man aged 18 to 35 who received the YFV17D yellow fever vaccine.

This clonotype was found many times. The rearrangement links TRBV6-2 or TRBV6-3 to TRBJ2-3, with 7 bases aligning to TRBD2. The trim removed 5 bases at V and 4 bases at J, leaving 3 bases unmatched. CDR3 length: 13 amino acids. Germline CDR1 is MNHEY and CDR2 is SVGEGT. The CDR3 here is CASSGTTADTQYF. The CDR3 DNA sequence: TGTGCCAGCAGTGGGACTACGGCAGATACGCAGTATTTT.

This clonotype was seen a few times. This rearrangement joins TRBV4-1 to TRBJ2-1, with D possibly called TRBD1 or TRBD2 (5 bases each). Trimming removed 0 bases from V and 3 bases from J, with 12 bases in between. CDR3 length: 16 residues. Germline lookup yields CDR1 MGHRA and CDR2 YSYEKL. As DNA, the CDR3 is TGCGCCAGCAGCCAAGATCTCGGGACCTACTACAATGAGCAGTTCTTC. It is translated as CASSQDLGTYYNEQFF.

V is TRBV5-4 and J is TRBJ2-7; the D is unclear. Trimming pared 3 bases from V and 6 bases from J, leaving 16 bases between. Germline values: CDR1 SGHNT, CDR2 YYREEE (reference sequence). This CDR3 contains 14 residues. CDR3: CASSSSVSRAEQYF. CDR3 in DNA: TGTGCCAGCAGCTCCTCCGTATCTAGGGCCGAGCAGTACTTC. Full variable domain (rest looked up from reference TRBV5-4 and TRBJ2-7): ETGVTQSPTHLIKTRGQQVTLRCSSQSGHNTVSWYQQALGQGPQFIFQYYREEENGRGNFPPRFSGLQFPNYSSELNVNALELDDSALYLCASSSSVSRAEQYFGPGTRLTVT.

This clonotype was detected a few times. The chain is built from TRBV2 and TRBJ2-3, with D maybe TRBD2 (5 bases). Per germline, CDR1 SNHLY and CDR2 FYNNEI. The CDR3 is 13 amino acids. V shed 4 bases and J shed 4 bases, with 9 bases lying between them. CDR3 sequence (DNA): TGTGCCAGCAGTGTAGGGAGCTCAGATACGCAGTATTTT. Its protein product is CASSVGSSDTQYF.

The gene calls are TRBV7-2 and TRBJ2-3; 7 nucleotides match TRBD1. CDR1 SGHTA and CDR2 FQGNSA come from the germline V gene. The CDR3 consists of 17 residues. The ends lost 5 bases at V and 0 bases at J; junction bases unmatched: 11. The CDR3 is CASSHQTGVPSTDTQYF. The CDR3 nucleotides are TGTGCCAGCAGCCACCAAACAGGGGTCCCCAGCACAGATACGCAGTATTTT.

There are a few counts of this clonotype. The rearrangement uses TRBV6-1 and TRBJ2-7; possible D gene TRBD1, 6 bases. V lost 8 bases and J 2 bases, leaving 10 bases between the germline ends. Germline V gene data show CDR1 as MNHNS and CDR2 as SASEGT. This CDR3 is built from 12 residues. The CDR3 DNA sequence: TGTGCCAGCCTACAGGGCCCCTACGAGCAGTACTTC. It encodes CASLQGPYEQYF.

This clonotype was observed a few times. The V call is TRBV6-6, the J call TRBJ1-5; D perhaps matches TRBD1 (5 bases). Looked up from germline, CDR1 is MNHNY and CDR2 is SVGAGI (reference sequence). This CDR3 contains 15 residues. Trimming shortened V by 5 bases and J by 3 bases, and 14 bases separated the two germline ends. The CDR3 reads CASSPLGGTNQPQHF. The CDR3 coding sequence is TGTGCCAGCAGTCCTCTGGGGGGGACCAATCAGCCCCAGCATTTT.

V and J are TRBV12-3 or TRBV12-4 and TRBJ2-2; D gene uncertain. Trimming removed 5 bases at V and 0 bases at J, with 16 bases between. The CDR3 totals 17 residues. The CDR3 DNA is TGTGCCAGCAGTCCCCGTGGTTCGATCGCGAACACCGGGGAGCTGTTTTTT. It is translated as CASSPRGSIANTGELFF.

This chain joins TRBV4-1 and TRBJ2-7; 10 positions match TRBD2. J lost 2 bases, V lost 4 bases, and 5 bases had no gene match. The germline gives CDR1 MGHRA, CDR2 YSYEKL. The CDR3 has 15 residues. CDR3 bases: TGCGCCAGCAGCCTGCGGACTAGCGGAGCCTACGAGCAGTACTTC. Protein: CASSLRTSGAYEQYF.

Ten or more counts support this clonotype. V and J are TRBV29-1 and TRBJ2-3; no clear D. This CDR3 spans 12 amino acids. The V and J ends lost 7 bases and 5 bases respectively, with 13 bases between them. Germline CDR1 is SQVTM and CDR2 is ANQGSEA. CDR3 residues: CSASDDGDTQYF. CDR3 nucleotides: TGCAGCGCATCGGATGATGGAGATACGCAGTATTTT.

This clonotype was detected only a few times. The gene calls are TRBV7-2 and TRBJ1-3; D is perhaps TRBD1 (5 bases). V lost 5 bases and J 2 bases, leaving 13 bases between the germline ends. From germline, CDR1 is SGHTA and CDR2 FQGNSA. The CDR3 is 15 amino acids. This CDR3 is CASSEIQGTGNTIYF. CDR3 sequence (DNA): TGTGCCAGCAGCGAAATTCAGGGAACTGGAAACACCATATATTTT.

This clonotype was picked up many times. V usage is TRBV7-9 and J usage is TRBJ2-7; perhaps TRBD2 as D (6 bases). The CDR3 sequence is 14 residues long. Germline V CDR1 and CDR2: SEHNR, FQNEAQ (reference sequence). Trimming took 5 bases from V and 5 from J, leaving 16 bases between them. The CDR3 DNA sequence: TGTGCCAGCAGCCGTGCGGGGTCCCCCCACGAGCAGTACTTC. Residues: CASSRAGSPHEQYF.

Only a few counts were recorded for this clonotype. The CDR3 sequence: CASSQRGPSYNEQFF. The CDR3 DNA sequence: TGTGCCAGCAGCCAACGGGGGCCTAGCTACAATGAGCAGTTCTTC. The chain recombines TRBV7-2 with TRBJ2-1; D is possibly TRBD1 or TRBD2 (6 bases each). This CDR3 is 15 amino acids long. From germline, CDR1 is SGHTA and CDR2 FQGNSA. V was pared by 5 bases and J by 3 bases, with 14 bases between.

This clonotype came up many times. The rearrangement uses TRBV25-1 and TRBJ2-1; 8 bases agree with TRBD2. This CDR3 is 12 amino acids long. Looked up from germline, CDR1 is MGHDK and CDR2 is SYGVNS. V shed 3 bases, J shed 10 bases, and the junction held 2 bases outside the gene matches. The CDR3 region is CASSESSGEQFF. DNA of the CDR3: TGTGCCAGCAGTGAGTCTAGCGGGGAGCAGTTCTTC.

This clonotype appeared a few times. The genes are TRBV7-9 and TRBJ2-7, with D tentatively TRBD1 or TRBD2 (5 bases each). CDR1 SEHNR and CDR2 FQNEAQ come from the germline V gene (reference sequence). This CDR3 is built from 16 residues. Trimming took off 4 bases at V and 3 bases at J, with 19 bases between the two ends. CDR3: CASSYAQGRRIYEQYF. CDR3 nucleotides: TGTGCCAGCAGCTACGCCCAGGGACGGAGGATCTACGAGCAGTACTTC. The variable domain in full, with the rest retrieved from reference TRBV7-9 and TRBJ2-7, is DTGVSQNPRHKITKRGQNVTFRCDPISEHNRLYWYRQTLGQGPEFLTYFQNEAQLEKSRLLSDRFSAERPKGSFSTLEIQRTEQGDSAMYLCASSYAQGRRIYEQYFGPGTRLTVT.

This clonotype was seen ten or more times. The V call is TRBV15, the J call TRBJ2-5, with D unclear. Germline V lookup: CDR1 LNHNV, CDR2 YYDKDF (reference sequence). The CDR3 extends over 15 amino acids. Trimming removed 0 bases at V and 0 bases at J, with 8 bases between. DNA for the CDR3: TGTGCCACCAGCAGAGAAACTGTGTACCAAGAGACCCAGTACTTC. Its translation is CATSRETVYQETQYF.

The J gene is TRBJ2-1, the V gene TRBV5-1; 11 bases line up with TRBD2. The CDR3 is 15 amino acids. CDR1 is SGHRS and CDR2 is YFSETQ in the germline V gene. Germline trimming cut 4 bases from V and 9 bases from J; bases unmatched to any gene: 9. CDR3 region: CASSGRGSGGAEQFF. CDR3 bases: TGCGCCAGCAGCGGCAGGGGTAGCGGGGGGGCTGAGCAGTTCTTC.

The J gene is TRBJ1-5, the V gene TRBV4-3; D is uncertain. From germline, CDR1 is LGHNA and CDR2 YSLEER. This CDR3 comprises 12 residues. V lost 2 bases, J lost 10 bases, and 9 bases lay in between. The chain's CDR3 is CASSQLVHPQHF. The CDR3 DNA reads TGCGCCAGCAGCCAACTTGTTCACCCCCAGCATTTT.

This clonotype came up many times. The V call is TRBV7-2, the J call TRBJ1-5; unclear D gene. Trimming took off 1 base at V and 5 bases at J, with 6 bases between the two ends. The CDR3 totals 13 residues. Germline CDR1 is SGHTA and CDR2 is FQGNSA. CDR3 sequence reads: CASSLVRDQPQHF. CDR3 DNA: TGTGCCAGCAGCTTAGTCCGGGATCAGCCCCAGCATTTT.

There are a few counts of this clonotype. The chain uses TRBV29-1 and TRBJ2-1, with D perhaps matching TRBD1 (5 bases). Germline loops: CDR1 SQVTM, CDR2 ANQGSEA. The CDR3 has 13 amino acids. V was clipped by 8 bases and J by 3 bases, with 14 bases between them. The CDR3 bases are TGCAGCTACCAGACAGAGAACTACAATGAGCAGTTCTTC. Amino acid sequence: CSYQTENYNEQFF.

Here the CDR3 reads CASSPWTGQRTETQYF. The CDR3 bases are TGTGCCAGCAGCCCCTGGACAGGGCAACGAACAGAGACCCAGTACTTC. The chain carries TRBV3-1 and TRBJ2-5; TRBD1 aligns across 8 bases. CDR3 size: 16 residues. Trimming took 4 bases from V and 4 from J; bases not matched to a gene: 11. CDR1 LGHDT and CDR2 YNNKEL come from the germline V gene (reference sequence).

In its sample, this clonotype was seen a few times. The rearrangement links TRBV7-2 to TRBJ2-3, with TRBD1 matching 7 bases. The CDR3 is 15 amino acids. From germline, CDR1 is SGHTA and CDR2 FQGNSA. V lost 11 bases and J lost 0; bases outside the gene matches: 11. DNA for the CDR3: TGTGCCGGGACAGATCACCTCAGTAGCACAGATACGCAGTATTTT. This encodes CAGTDHLSSTDTQYF.